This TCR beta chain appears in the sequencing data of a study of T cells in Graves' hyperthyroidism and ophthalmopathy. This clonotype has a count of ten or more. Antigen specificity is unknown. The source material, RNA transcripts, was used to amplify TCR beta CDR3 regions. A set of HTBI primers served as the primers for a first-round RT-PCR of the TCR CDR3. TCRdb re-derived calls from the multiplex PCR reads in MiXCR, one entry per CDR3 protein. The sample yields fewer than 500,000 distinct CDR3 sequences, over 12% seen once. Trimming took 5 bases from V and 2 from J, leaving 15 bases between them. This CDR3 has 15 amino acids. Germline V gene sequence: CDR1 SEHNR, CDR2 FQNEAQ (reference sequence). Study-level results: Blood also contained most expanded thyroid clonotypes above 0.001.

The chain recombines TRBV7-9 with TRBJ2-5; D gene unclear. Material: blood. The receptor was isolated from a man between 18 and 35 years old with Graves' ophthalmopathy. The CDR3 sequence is CASSPGWAAQETQYF. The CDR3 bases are TGTGCCAGCAGCCCTGGGTGGGCCGCACAAGAGACCCAGTACTTC.